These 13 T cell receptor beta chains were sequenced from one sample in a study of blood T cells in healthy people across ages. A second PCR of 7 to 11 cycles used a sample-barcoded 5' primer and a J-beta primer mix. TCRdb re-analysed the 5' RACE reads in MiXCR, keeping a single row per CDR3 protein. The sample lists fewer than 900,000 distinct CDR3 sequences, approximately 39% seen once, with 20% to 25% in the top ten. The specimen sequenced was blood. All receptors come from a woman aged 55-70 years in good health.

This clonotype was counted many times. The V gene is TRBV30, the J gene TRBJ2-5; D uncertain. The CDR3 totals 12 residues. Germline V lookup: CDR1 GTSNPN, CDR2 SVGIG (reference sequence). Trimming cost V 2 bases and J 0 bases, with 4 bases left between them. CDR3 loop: CAWSSYQETQYF. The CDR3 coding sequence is TGTGCCTGGAGTAGCTACCAAGAGACCCAGTACTTC.

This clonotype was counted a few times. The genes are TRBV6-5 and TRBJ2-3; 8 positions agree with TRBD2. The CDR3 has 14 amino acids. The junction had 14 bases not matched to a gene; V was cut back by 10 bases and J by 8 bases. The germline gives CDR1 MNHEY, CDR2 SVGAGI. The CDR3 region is CATSGGQGYSTQYF. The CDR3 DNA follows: TGTGCCACCTCGGGGGGGCAAGGGTATAGTACGCAGTATTTT.

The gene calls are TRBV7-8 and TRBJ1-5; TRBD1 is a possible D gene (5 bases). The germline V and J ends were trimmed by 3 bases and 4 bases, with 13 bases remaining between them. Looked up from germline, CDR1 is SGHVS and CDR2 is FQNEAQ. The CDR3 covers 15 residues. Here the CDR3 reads CASSFGARENQPQHF. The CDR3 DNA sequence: TGTGCCAGCAGCTTTGGGGCGCGGGAAAATCAGCCCCAGCATTTT.

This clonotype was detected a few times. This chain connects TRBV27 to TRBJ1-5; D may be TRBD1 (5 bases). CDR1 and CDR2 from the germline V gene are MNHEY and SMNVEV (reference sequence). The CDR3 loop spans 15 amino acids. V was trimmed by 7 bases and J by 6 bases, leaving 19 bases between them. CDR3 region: CASTLTGTSSQPQHF. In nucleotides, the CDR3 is TGTGCCAGCACCCTTACCGGGACCTCCAGTCAGCCCCAGCATTTT.

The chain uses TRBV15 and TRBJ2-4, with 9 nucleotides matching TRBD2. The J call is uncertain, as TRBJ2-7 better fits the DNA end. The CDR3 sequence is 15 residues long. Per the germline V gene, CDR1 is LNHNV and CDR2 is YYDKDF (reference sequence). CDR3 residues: CATSRVIAGAHEQYF. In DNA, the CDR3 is TGTGCCACCAGCAGAGTAATAGCGGGAGCACACGAGCAGTACTTC.

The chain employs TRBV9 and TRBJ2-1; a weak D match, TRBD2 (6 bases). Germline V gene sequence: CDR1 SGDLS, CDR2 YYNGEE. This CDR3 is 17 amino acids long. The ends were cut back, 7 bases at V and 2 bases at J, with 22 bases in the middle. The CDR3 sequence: CASCDRVTRAPYNEQFF. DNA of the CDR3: TGTGCCAGCTGCGACCGAGTGACTAGGGCTCCCTACAATGAGCAGTTCTTC.

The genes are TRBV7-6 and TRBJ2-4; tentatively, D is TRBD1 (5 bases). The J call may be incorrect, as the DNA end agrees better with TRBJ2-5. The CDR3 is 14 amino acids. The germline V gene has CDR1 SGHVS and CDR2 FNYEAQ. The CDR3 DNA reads TGTGCCAGCAGCTTTTGGGGCAGGCAAGAGACCCAGTACTTC. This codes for CASSFWGRQETQYF.

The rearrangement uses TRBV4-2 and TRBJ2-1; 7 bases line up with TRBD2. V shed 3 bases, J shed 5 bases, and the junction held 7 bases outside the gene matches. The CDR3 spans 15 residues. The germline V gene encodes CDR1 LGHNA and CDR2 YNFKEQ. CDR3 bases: TGTGCCAGCAGCCAGGCTAGCGGCCAAAACAATGAGCAGTTCTTC. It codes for CASSQASGQNNEQFF.

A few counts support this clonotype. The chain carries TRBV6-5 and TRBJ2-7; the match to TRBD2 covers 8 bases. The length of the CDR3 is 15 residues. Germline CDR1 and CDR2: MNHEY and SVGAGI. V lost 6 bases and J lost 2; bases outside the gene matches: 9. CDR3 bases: TGTGCCAGCAGCCTACGGGAGGGTGGTCCCTACGAGCAGTACTTC. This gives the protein CASSLREGGPYEQYF.

The CDR3 sequence: CASSPFGKEGQETQYF. The CDR3 bases are TGTGCCAGCAGCCCTTTTGGGAAAGAGGGTCAAGAGACCCAGTACTTC. This chain joins TRBV6-2 or TRBV6-3 and TRBJ2-5; D perhaps matches TRBD2 (5 bases). The CDR3 runs 16 residues. CDR1 MNHEY and CDR2 SVGEGT come from the germline V gene. V was pared by 6 bases and J by 2 bases, with 19 bases between.

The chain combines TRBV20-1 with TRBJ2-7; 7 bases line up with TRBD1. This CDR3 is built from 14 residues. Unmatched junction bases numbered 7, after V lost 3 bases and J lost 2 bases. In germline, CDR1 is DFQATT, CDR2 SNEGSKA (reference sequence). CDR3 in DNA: TGCAGTGCTAGGGTCACAGGGGCCACCTACGAGCAGTACTTC. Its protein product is CSARVTGATYEQYF.

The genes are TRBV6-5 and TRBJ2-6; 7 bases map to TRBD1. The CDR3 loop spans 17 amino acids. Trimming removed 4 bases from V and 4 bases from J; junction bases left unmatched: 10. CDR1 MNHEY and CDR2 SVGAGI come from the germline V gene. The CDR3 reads CASSFTKTGTGANVLTF. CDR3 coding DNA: TGTGCCAGCAGTTTTACTAAGACAGGGACCGGGGCCAACGTCCTGACTTTC.

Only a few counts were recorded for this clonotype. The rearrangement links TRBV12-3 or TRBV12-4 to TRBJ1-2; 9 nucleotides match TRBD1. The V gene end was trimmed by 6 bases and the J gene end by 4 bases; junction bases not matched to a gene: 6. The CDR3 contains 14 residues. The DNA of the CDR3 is TGTGCCAGCAGGGCCGGGACAGGGTCCTATGGCTACACCTTC. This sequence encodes CASRAGTGSYGYTF.